The clone carrying this T cell receptor beta chain was detected only once. The data stem from a study of tumor-infiltrating lymphocytes in localized non-small cell lung cancer. Some clones are missing from TCRdb's copy, which holds only in-frame ones; the method was immunoSEQ multiplex PCR. The data contain under 10,000 clones, around 73% of them singletons. The CDR3 runs 13 residues. V was cut by 3 bases and J by 7 bases, with 10 bases left in between. Germline V gene data show CDR1 as ENHRY and CDR2 as SYGVKD. Source material: uninvolved lung tissue not adjacent to the tumor. The TCR sequence derives from a human donor with non-small cell lung cancer. The chain has TRBV10-3 and TRBJ1-5, with D perhaps TRBD1 (6 bases). CDR3 coding DNA: TGTGCCATCAGTGAAGGGGGAGGACAGCCCCAGCATTTT. It is translated as CAISEGGGQPQHF.